This T cell receptor beta chain was documented in a study of siplizumab effects on memory and regulatory T cells. Points on this clone: Its matching antigen is unknown.

The assay was immunoSEQ multiplex PCR, and TCRdb's table has in-frame clones only and misses some. The table has 10,000 to 15,000 clones, about 44% seen once. The CDR3 consists of 13 residues. V was cut by 6 bases and J by 0 bases, with 9 bases left in between. CDR1 LGHNA and CDR2 YNFKEQ come from the germline V gene. The mixed lymphocyte reaction cells were held in coculture (37°C) for under seven days. The TCR was taken from a human donor in good health; the cells came from an allogeneic mixed lymphocyte reaction. Some clones in this sample may be carry-over from other donors' samples. The sequenced material came from CFSE-low (dividing) CD8+ T cells sorted from an allogeneic mixed lymphocyte reaction. The rearrangement links TRBV4-2 to TRBJ2-7; D remains ambiguous. The DNA for the CDR3 is TGTGCCAGCAGTCCAGAGGACTCCTACGAGCAGTACTTC. It translates to CASSPEDSYEQYF.